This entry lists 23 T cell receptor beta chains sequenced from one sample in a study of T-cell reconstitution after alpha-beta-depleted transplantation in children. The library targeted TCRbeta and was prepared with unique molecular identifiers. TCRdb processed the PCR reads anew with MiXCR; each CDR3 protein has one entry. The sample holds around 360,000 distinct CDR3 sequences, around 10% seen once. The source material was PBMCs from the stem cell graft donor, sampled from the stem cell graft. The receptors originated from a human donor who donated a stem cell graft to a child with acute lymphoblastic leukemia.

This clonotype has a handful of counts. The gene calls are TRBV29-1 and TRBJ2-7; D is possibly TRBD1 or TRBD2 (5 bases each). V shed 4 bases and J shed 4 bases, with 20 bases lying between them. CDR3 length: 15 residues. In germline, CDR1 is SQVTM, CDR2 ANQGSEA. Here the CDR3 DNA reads TGCAGCGTTGGAGGCGGACACCGAGGGTGGTACGAGCAGTACTTC. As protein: CSVGGGHRGWYEQYF.

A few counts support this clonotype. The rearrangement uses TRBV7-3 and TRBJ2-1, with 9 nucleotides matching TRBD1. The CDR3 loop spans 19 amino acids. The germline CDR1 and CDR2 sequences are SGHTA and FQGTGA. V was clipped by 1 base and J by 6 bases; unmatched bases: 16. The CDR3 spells CASSLNPLGGTGLGNEQFF. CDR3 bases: TGTGCCAGCAGCTTAAATCCCTTGGGCGGGACAGGGCTGGGCAATGAGCAGTTCTTC.

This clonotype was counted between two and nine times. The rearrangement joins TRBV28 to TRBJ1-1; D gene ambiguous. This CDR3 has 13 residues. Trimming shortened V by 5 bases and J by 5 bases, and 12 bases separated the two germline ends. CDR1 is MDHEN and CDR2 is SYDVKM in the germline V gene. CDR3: CASSAPRRTEAFF. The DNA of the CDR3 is TGTGCCAGCAGTGCGCCAAGAAGGACTGAAGCTTTCTTT. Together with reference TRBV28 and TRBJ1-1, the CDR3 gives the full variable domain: DVKVTQSSRYLVKRTGEKVFLECVQDMDHENMFWYRQDPGLGLRLIYFSYDVKMKEKGDIPEGYSVSREKKERFSLILESASTNQTSMYLCASSAPRRTEAFFGQGTRLTVV.

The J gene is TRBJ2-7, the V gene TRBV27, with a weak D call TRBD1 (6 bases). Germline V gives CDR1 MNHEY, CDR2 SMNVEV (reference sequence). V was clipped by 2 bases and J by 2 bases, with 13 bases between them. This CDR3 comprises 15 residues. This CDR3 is CASSLNRASPYEQYF. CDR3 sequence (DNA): TGTGCCAGCAGTTTAAACAGGGCGAGCCCCTACGAGCAGTACTTC.

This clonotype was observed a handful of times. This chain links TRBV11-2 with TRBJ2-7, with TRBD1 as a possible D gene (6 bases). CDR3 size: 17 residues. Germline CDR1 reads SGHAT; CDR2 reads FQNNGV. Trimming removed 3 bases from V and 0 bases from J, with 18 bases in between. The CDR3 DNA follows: TGTGCCAGCAGCTTTCTAGGGAATCAGGGGAGCTCCTACGAGCAGTACTTC. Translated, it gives CASSFLGNQGSSYEQYF.

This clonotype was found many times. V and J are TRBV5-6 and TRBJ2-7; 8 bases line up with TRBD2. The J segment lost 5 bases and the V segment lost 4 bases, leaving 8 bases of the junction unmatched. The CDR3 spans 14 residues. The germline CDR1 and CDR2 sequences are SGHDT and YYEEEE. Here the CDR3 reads CASSPPGGFNEQYF. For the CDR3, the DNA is TGTGCCAGCAGCCCTCCGGGGGGGTTCAACGAGCAGTACTTC.

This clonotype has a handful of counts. CDR3 in amino acids: CASSPHLSAGGGYTGELFF. In DNA form, the CDR3 reads TGTGCCAGCAGCCCCCACCTCTCCGCGGGAGGGGGTTACACCGGGGAGCTGTTTTTT. The chain joins TRBV11-2 to TRBJ2-2, with 9 positions matching TRBD2. The V and J ends lost 5 bases and 3 bases, in that order; junction bases with no gene match: 16. Germline CDR1 SGHAT, CDR2 FQNNGV. There are 19 residues in the CDR3.

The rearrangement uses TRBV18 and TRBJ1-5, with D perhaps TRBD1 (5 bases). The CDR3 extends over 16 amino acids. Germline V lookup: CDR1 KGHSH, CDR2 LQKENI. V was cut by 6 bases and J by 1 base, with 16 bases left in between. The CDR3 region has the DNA TGTGCCAGCTCGGGCCAGACAGAATGGAGCAATCAGCCCCAGCATTTT. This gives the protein CASSGQTEWSNQPQHF.

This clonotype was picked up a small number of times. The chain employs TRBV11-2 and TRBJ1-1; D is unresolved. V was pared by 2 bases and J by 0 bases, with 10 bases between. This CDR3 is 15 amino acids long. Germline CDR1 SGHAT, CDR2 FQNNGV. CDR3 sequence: CASSLLVNMNTEAFF. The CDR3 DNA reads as TGTGCCAGCAGCTTACTAGTCAACATGAACACTGAAGCTTTCTTT.

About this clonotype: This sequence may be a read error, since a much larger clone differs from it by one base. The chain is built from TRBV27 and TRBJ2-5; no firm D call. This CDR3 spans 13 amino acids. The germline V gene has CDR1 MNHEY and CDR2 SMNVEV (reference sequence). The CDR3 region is CASSWRSQEIQYF. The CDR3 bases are TGTGCCAGCTCGTGGCGGTCCCAAGAGATCCAGTACTTC.

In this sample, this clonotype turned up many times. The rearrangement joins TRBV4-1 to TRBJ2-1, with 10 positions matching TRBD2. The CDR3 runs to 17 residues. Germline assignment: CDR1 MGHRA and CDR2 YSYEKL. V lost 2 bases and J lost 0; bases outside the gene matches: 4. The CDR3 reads CASSQRLAGVSYNEQFF. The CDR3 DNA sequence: TGCGCCAGCAGCCAACGGCTAGCGGGAGTCTCCTACAATGAGCAGTTCTTC.

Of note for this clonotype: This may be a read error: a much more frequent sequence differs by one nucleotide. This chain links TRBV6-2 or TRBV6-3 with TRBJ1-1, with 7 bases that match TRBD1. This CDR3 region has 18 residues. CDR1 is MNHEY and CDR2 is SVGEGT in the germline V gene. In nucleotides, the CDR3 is TGTGCCAGCATTTACCTTTTAGGGGGCGGTTTAGTGAGGACTGAAGCTTTCTTT. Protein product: CASIYLLGGGLVRTEAFF.

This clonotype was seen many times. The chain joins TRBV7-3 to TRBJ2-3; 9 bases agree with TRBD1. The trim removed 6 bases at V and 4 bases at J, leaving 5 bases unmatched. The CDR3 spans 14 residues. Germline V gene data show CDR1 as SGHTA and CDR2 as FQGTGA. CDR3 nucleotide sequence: TGTGCCAGCAGTACAGGGGGCTGGGCAGATACGCAGTATTTT. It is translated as CASSTGGWADTQYF.

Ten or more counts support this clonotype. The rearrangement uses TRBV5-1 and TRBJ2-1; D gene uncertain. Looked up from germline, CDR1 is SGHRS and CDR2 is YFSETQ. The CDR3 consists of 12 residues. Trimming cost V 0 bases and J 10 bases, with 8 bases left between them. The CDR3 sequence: CASSLGNREQFF. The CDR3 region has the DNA TGCGCCAGCAGCTTGGGGAATCGAGAGCAGTTCTTC.

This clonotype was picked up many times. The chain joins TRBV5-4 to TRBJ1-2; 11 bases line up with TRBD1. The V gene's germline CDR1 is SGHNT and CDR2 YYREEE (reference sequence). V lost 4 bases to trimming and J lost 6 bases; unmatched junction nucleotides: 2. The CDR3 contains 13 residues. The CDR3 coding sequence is TGTGCCAGCAGCCGGACAGGGGGCGATGGCTACACCTTC. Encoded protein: CASSRTGGDGYTF.

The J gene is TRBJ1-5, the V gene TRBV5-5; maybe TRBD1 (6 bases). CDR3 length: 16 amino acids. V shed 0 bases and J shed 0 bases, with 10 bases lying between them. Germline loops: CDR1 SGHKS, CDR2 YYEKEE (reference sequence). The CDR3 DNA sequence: TGTGCCAGCAGCTTGGTCGGGGGCAATAGCAATCAGCCCCAGCATTTT. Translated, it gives CASSLVGGNSNQPQHF.

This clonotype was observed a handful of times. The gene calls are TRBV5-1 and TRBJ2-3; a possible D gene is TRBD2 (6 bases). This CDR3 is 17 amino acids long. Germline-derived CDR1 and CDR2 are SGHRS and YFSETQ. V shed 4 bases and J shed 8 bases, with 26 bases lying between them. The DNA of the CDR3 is TGCGCCAGCAGCCGGCCAAGCGGGCGGGACCTCCCATTTACGCAGTATTTT. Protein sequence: CASSRPSGRDLPFTQYF.

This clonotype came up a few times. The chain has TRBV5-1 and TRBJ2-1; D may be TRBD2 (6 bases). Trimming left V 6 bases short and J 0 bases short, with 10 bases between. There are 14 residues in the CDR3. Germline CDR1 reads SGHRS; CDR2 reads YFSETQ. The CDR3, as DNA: TGCGCCAGCAATCTAGCGAGCTCCTACAATGAGCAGTTCTTC. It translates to CASNLASSYNEQFF.

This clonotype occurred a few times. CDR3 amino acids: CASNKPVGRKYEQYF. CDR3 DNA: TGTGCCAGCAACAAGCCGGTCGGGAGGAAGTACGAGCAGTACTTC. The rearrangement joins TRBV6-2 or TRBV6-3 to TRBJ2-7, with 7 bases aligning to TRBD2. The CDR3 spans 15 residues. CDR1 MNHEY and CDR2 SVGEGT come from the germline V gene. Unmatched junction bases numbered 13, after V lost 7 bases and J lost 4 bases.

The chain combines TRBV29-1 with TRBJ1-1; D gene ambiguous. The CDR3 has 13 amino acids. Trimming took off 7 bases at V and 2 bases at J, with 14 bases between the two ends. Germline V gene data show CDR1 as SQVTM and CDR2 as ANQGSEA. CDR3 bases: TGCAGCGCCCGCCGAGAGGGCAACACTGAAGCTTTCTTT. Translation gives CSARREGNTEAFF.

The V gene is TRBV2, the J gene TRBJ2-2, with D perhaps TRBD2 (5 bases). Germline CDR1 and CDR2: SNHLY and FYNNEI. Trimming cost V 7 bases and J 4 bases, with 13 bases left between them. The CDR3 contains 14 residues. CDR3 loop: CASTVGVTTGELFF. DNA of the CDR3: TGTGCCAGCACGGTGGGAGTTACCACCGGGGAGCTGTTTTTT.

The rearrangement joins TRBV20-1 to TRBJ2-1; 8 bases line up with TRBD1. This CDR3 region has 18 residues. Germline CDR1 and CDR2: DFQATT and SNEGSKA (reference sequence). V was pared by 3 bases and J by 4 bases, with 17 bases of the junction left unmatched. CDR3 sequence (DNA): TGCAGTGCTAGGATGCAGGGGGCAAGGAACAGGGCTTACAATGAGCAGTTCTTC. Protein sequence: CSARMQGARNRAYNEQFF.

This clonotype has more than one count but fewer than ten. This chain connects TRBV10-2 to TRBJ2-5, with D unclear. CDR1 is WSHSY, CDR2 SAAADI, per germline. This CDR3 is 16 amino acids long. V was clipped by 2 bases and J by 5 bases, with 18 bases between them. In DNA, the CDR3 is TGCGCCAGCAGTGAGATGGACCCTTGGGTTGGGGAGACCCAGTACTTC. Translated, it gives CASSEMDPWVGETQYF.